Below, 27 T cell receptor beta chains from the same sample are listed, as sequenced in a study of shared clonotypes between healthy human individuals. TCRdb keeps only in-frame clones here, not all; method: immunoSEQ multiplex PCR. Here the sample spans approximately 460,000 clones, about 74% being singletons. The sequenced sample consisted of PBMCs. The source is a woman in her forties in good health. Some clones in this sample may be carry-over from other donors' samples.

V and J are TRBV30 and TRBJ1-6; 7 bases agree with TRBD1. The V segment lost 4 bases and the J segment 4 bases; nucleotides outside the gene matches: 1. CDR1 is GTSNPN, CDR2 SVGIG, per germline (reference sequence). This CDR3 is built from 13 residues. The CDR3 DNA reads TGTGCCTGGACACAGGGGTATAATTCACCCCTCCACTTT. As protein: CAWTQGYNSPLHF.

With regard to this clone: It is likely a read error: a sequence one base away is far more abundant. This rearrangement joins TRBV30 to TRBJ1-5, with D unclear. Germline V gives CDR1 GTSNPN, CDR2 SVGIG (reference sequence). The length of the CDR3 is 13 residues. CDR3 bases: TGTGCCTGGTCGGGCGGGGATGGTCAGCCCCGGCATTTT. Encoded protein: CAWSGGDGQPRHF.

This clone qualifies as medium-sized. Other DNA variants within this sample encode the same CDR3. The chain recombines TRBV30 with TRBJ2-7; no clear D. CDR3 length equals 12 residues. V dropped 5 bases and J dropped 3 bases, with 11 bases sitting between them. Germline V gene data show CDR1 as GTSNPN and CDR2 as SVGIG (reference sequence). The CDR3 region is CAWSQDRYEQYF. DNA of the CDR3: TGTGCCTGGTCGCAGGACCGCTACGAGCAGTACTTC.

CDR3 protein: CASSAGQGPETQYF. The CDR3 DNA follows: TGTGCCAGCTCGGCCGGACAGGGCCCGGAGACCCAGTACTTC. V and J are TRBV18 and TRBJ2-5; TRBD1 aligns across 8 bases. Germline V gene lookup returns CDR1 KGHSH and CDR2 LQKENI. The junction had 8 bases not matched to a gene; V was cut back by 6 bases and J by 5 bases. This CDR3 has 14 residues.

This clone turned up a few times. The chain links TRBV30 to TRBJ2-2, with D possibly being TRBD2 (5 bases). This CDR3 is built from 13 residues. Germline V gene data show CDR1 as GTSNPN and CDR2 as SVGIG (reference sequence). Trimming cost V 2 bases and J 7 bases, with 11 bases left between them. DNA for the CDR3: TGTGCCTGGAGTTATCAGGCGGGCGGGGAGCTGTTTTTT. Protein product: CAWSYQAGGELFF.

This clone has at least ten counts. This chain connects TRBV30 to TRBJ2-7; D is perhaps TRBD1 (6 bases). Germline CDR1 reads GTSNPN; CDR2 reads SVGIG (reference sequence). With 3 bases removed from V and 2 bases from J, the gap between germline ends came to 11 bases. CDR3 size: 13 residues. The CDR3, as DNA: TGTGCCTGGAGCCGGGACACCCCCTACGAGCAGTACTTC. Translated, it gives CAWSRDTPYEQYF.

J is TRBJ2-7 and V is TRBV7-3; possible D gene TRBD2, 6 bases. The CDR3 has 15 residues. Trimming left V 3 bases short and J 3 bases short, with 15 bases between. In germline, CDR1 is SGHTA, CDR2 FQGTGA. CDR3 sequence: CASSLLGGNNYEQYF. CDR3 coding DNA: TGTGCCAGCAGCTTGTTGGGCGGGAACAACTACGAGCAGTACTTC.

V usage is TRBV2 and J usage is TRBJ2-2; no definite D call. V dropped 4 bases and J dropped 4 bases, with 7 bases sitting between them. Germline CDR1 is SNHLY and CDR2 is FYNNEI. The CDR3 is 13 amino acids. CDR3 nucleotide sequence: TGTGCCAGCAGTGGCACTACCACCGGGGAGCTGTTTTTT. Translation gives CASSGTTTGELFF.

This clone was recorded once. The chain combines TRBV7-2 with TRBJ2-1; 8 positions agree with TRBD2. The CDR3 runs 13 residues. Germline-derived CDR1 and CDR2 are SGHTA and FQGNSA. Trimming cost V 1 base and J 10 bases; bases outside gene matches: 3. The CDR3 DNA reads TGTGCCAGCAGCTTAGTGGCGGGGGGCGAGCAGTTCTTC. As protein: CASSLVAGGEQFF.

The chain is built from TRBV28 and TRBJ2-1, with 8 positions matching TRBD2. The V gene's germline CDR1 is MDHEN and CDR2 SYDVKM. Trimming removed 10 bases from V and 3 bases from J; junction bases left unmatched: 8. CDR3 length: 14 residues. The CDR3 region is CATTSGGGYNEQFF. The CDR3 coding sequence is TGTGCCACCACTAGCGGAGGAGGCTACAATGAGCAGTTCTTC.

The chain has TRBV19 and TRBJ2-4, with 11 bases identical to TRBD1. This CDR3 spans 17 amino acids. The germline V gene has CDR1 LNHDA and CDR2 SQIVND (reference sequence). J lost 9 bases, V lost 6 bases, and 16 bases had no gene match. CDR3: CASSPFGPGTGGSIQYF. The CDR3 nucleotides are TGTGCCAGTAGCCCGTTTGGCCCCGGGACAGGGGGGAGCATTCAGTACTTC.

The CDR3 loop is CASTMGQGTDTQYF. The DNA for the CDR3 is TGCGCCAGTACAATGGGGCAGGGCACAGATACGCAGTATTTT. This rearrangement joins TRBV5-1 to TRBJ2-3, with D perhaps TRBD1 (5 bases). V was clipped by 8 bases and J by 1 base, with 14 bases between them. The CDR3 is 14 amino acids. Looked up from germline, CDR1 is SGHRS and CDR2 is YFSETQ.

This clone occurred many times. The chain uses TRBV25-1 and TRBJ1-5; TRBD1 matches 12 bases. This CDR3 contains 18 residues. CDR1 is MGHDK, CDR2 SYGVNS, per germline. V was clipped by 7 bases and J by 2 bases; unmatched bases: 12. In DNA, the CDR3 is TGTGCCAGCACGAAACACCGGGACAGGGGGCTCGGCAATCAGCCCCAGCATTTT. Protein sequence: CASTKHRDRGLGNQPQHF.

This clone has a count of ten or more. J is TRBJ1-1 and V is TRBV2, with D uncertain. Per the germline V gene, CDR1 is SNHLY and CDR2 is FYNNEI. The CDR3 has 14 amino acids. V was shortened by 5 bases and J by 4 bases, with 14 bases between the two germline ends. The CDR3 region is CASSQPQRGTEAFF. CDR3 in DNA: TGTGCCAGCAGTCAACCCCAACGGGGCACTGAAGCTTTCTTT.

The chain joins TRBV30 to TRBJ2-7; perhaps D is TRBD1 or TRBD2 (6 bases each). Germline CDR1 is GTSNPN and CDR2 is SVGIG (reference sequence). V lost 0 bases to trimming and J lost 7 bases, with 22 bases between them. There are 16 residues in the CDR3. Here the CDR3 DNA reads TGTGCCTGGAGTGTAAGCAACCCCAAGAGGGGGGATGAGCAGTACTTC. Protein sequence: CAWSVSNPKRGDEQYF.

V is TRBV11-3 and J is TRBJ1-1; 10 bases fit TRBD1. V dropped 4 bases and J dropped 3; count of bases not matched to a gene: 2. The CDR3 extends over 14 amino acids. Germline V gene sequence: CDR1 SGHNT, CDR2 YENEEA. As DNA, the CDR3 is TGTGCCAGCAGCTCTGGGACAGGGGACACTGAAGCTTTCTTT. The encoded protein is CASSSGTGDTEAFF.

The chain employs TRBV18 and TRBJ1-2, with no clear D. V gave up 6 bases and J gave up 2 bases, with 10 bases separating them. This CDR3 is built from 13 residues. CDR1 and CDR2 (germline): KGHSH, LQKENI. CDR3 nucleotides: TGTGCCAGCTCGTCTACAGCGAACTATGGCTACACCTTC. Amino acid sequence: CASSSTANYGYTF.

On this clone: A read error is the likely source, as a far larger clone sits one nucleotide away. The same CDR3 is also encoded by other DNA sequences in this sample. The CDR3 loop reads CSVDWGNTQYF. CDR3 sequence (DNA): TGCAGCGTTGATTGGGGAAATACGCAGTATTTT. V usage is TRBV29-1 and J usage is TRBJ2-3; D uncertain. Trimming took 3 bases from V and 7 from J, leaving 8 bases between them. The CDR3 is made up of 11 amino acids. The germline gives CDR1 SQVTM, CDR2 ANQGSEA.

The chain combines TRBV4-1 with TRBJ2-5; TRBD1 matches at 7 bases. The germline gives CDR1 MGHRA, CDR2 YSYEKL. This CDR3 is 15 amino acids long. V shed 5 bases and J 5 bases; nucleotides not matched to a gene: 11. CDR3 sequence: CASSVRQGPWETQYF. The CDR3 DNA follows: TGCGCCAGCAGCGTTAGACAGGGTCCGTGGGAGACCCAGTACTTC.

This chain joins TRBV5-1 and TRBJ1-1; D ambiguous. V lost 0 bases and J lost 8, with 14 bases in between. There are 14 residues in the CDR3. From germline, CDR1 is SGHRS and CDR2 YFSETQ. The CDR3 sequence is CASSLVGGNNEAFF. As DNA, the CDR3 is TGCGCCAGCAGCTTGGTGGGAGGGAACAACGAAGCTTTCTTT.

By its share, this clone is medium-sized. This sample includes further DNA sequences coding for the same CDR3. The rearrangement joins TRBV5-1 to TRBJ2-6; D is possibly TRBD1 or TRBD2 (6 bases each). The germline V and J ends were trimmed by 4 bases and 0 bases, with 11 bases remaining between them. The CDR3 runs to 16 residues. CDR1 and CDR2 (germline): SGHRS, YFSETQ. CDR3 in amino acids: CASSPRGDSGANVLTF. DNA of the CDR3: TGCGCCAGCAGCCCAAGGGGGGACTCTGGGGCCAACGTCCTGACTTTC. Together with reference TRBV5-1 and TRBJ2-6, the CDR3 gives the full variable domain: KAGVTQTPRYLIKTRGQQVTLSCSPISGHRSVSWYQQTPGQGLQFLFEYFSETQRNKGNFPGRFSGRQFSNSRSEMNVSTLELGDSALYLCASSPRGDSGANVLTFGAGSRLTVL.

The rearrangement uses TRBV4-1 and TRBJ1-2; a possible D gene is TRBD1 (6 bases). There are 11 residues in the CDR3. The germline V and J ends were trimmed by 10 bases and 4 bases, with 10 bases remaining between them. CDR1 and CDR2 from the germline V gene are MGHRA and YSYEKL. This CDR3 is CATGDTYGYTF. The CDR3 DNA reads TGCGCCACTGGGGACACCTATGGCTACACCTTC.

This sequence joins TRBV25-1 and TRBJ2-7; perhaps TRBD1 as D (6 bases). This CDR3 spans 15 amino acids. Germline V gene data show CDR1 as MGHDK and CDR2 as SYGVNS. Trimming cost V 5 bases and J 5 bases, with 19 bases left between them. The DNA of the CDR3 is TGTGCCAGCAGTCCCCCTCCGGCAGGGGTCCACGAGCAGTACTTC. Translating gives CASSPPPAGVHEQYF.

On this clone itself: Different DNA sequences within this sample yield the same CDR3. The chain is built from TRBV11-2 and TRBJ1-5; the D is unclear. Germline CDR1 is SGHAT and CDR2 is FQNNGV. With 1 base removed from V and 0 bases from J, the gap between germline ends came to 7 bases. The CDR3 spans 15 residues. For the CDR3, the DNA is TGTGCCAGCAGCTTAGCAGGTTATAGCAATCAGCCCCAGCATTTT. Its protein is CASSLAGYSNQPQHF.

This clone was detected a few times. Other DNA sequences in the same sample also yield this CDR3. J is TRBJ1-1 and V is TRBV27, with a possible D match to TRBD1 (5 bases). The V and J ends lost 0 bases and 2 bases respectively, with 10 bases between them. This CDR3 is built from 15 residues. Germline-derived CDR1 and CDR2 are MNHEY and SMNVEV (reference sequence). CDR3 sequence (DNA): TGTGCCAGCAGTTTATCGCAGGGAGGAAACACTGAAGCTTTCTTT. Translated, it gives CASSLSQGGNTEAFF.

The J gene is TRBJ2-5, the V gene TRBV7-2, with no clear D. V lost 0 bases and J 5 bases, leaving 10 bases between the germline ends. The CDR3 extends over 14 amino acids. Germline V gene data show CDR1 as SGHTA and CDR2 as FQGNSA. The CDR3 loop is CASSLASVWETQYF. The CDR3 nucleotides are TGTGCCAGCAGCTTAGCCTCGGTGTGGGAGACCCAGTACTTC.

This clone has just one count. V and J are TRBV7-2 and TRBJ1-1, with a possible D match to TRBD1 (5 bases). The CDR3 totals 14 residues. V dropped 5 bases and J dropped 0 bases, with 10 bases sitting between them. Germline lookup yields CDR1 SGHTA and CDR2 FQGNSA. The CDR3 nucleotides read TGTGCCAGCAGCCGGGGACGGGTGAACACTGAAGCTTTCTTT. This codes for CASSRGRVNTEAFF.